This passage covers 15 T cell receptor beta chains from one sample sequenced in a study of shared clonotypes between healthy human individuals. Data came from immunoSEQ multiplex PCR; TCRdb stores just in-frame clones and leaves some out. The table records hundreds of thousands of clones, approximately 71% of them present only once. The specimen sequenced was PBMCs. Every receptor here comes from a woman aged 40 to 50 in good health. Some clones in this sample may be carry-over from other donors' samples.

With respect to this clone: Distinct nucleotide sequences in the sample also encode this CDR3. The chain combines TRBV18 with TRBJ2-7; 8 positions agree with TRBD1. CDR1 KGHSH and CDR2 LQKENI come from the germline V gene. The CDR3 runs 15 residues. V gave up 6 bases and J gave up 6 bases; unmatched junction bases: 13. In nucleotides, the CDR3 is TGTGCCAGCTCGCCAGTGGAGGCAGGGGGCAGCGAGCAGTACTTC. Its protein product is CASSPVEAGGSEQYF.

This clone was detected once. This chain connects TRBV5-1 to TRBJ2-7, with TRBD2 matching 11 bases. Germline loops: CDR1 SGHRS, CDR2 YFSETQ. The CDR3 totals 13 residues. The V gene end was trimmed by 7 bases and the J gene end by 5 bases; junction bases not matched to a gene: 5. In DNA, the CDR3 is TGCGCCAGCCATAGCGGGAGGGCCGACGAGCAGTACTTC. Protein: CASHSGRADEQYF.

About this clone: A far larger clone differs by one base, so this is likely a read error. This sequence joins TRBV4-2 and TRBJ2-2, with a tentative D call TRBD1 (6 bases). CDR3 length: 17 residues. CDR1 and CDR2 (germline): LGHNA, YNFKEQ. CDR3 in DNA: TGTGCCGGCAGCCAGGCACGGGCAGGACAGAATACCGGGGAGCTGTTTTTT. It is translated as CAGSQARAGQNTGELFF.

The chain uses TRBV5-1 and TRBJ2-5; 13 bases match TRBD2. Looked up from germline, CDR1 is SGHRS and CDR2 is YFSETQ. J lost 4 bases, V lost 4 bases, and 7 bases had no gene match. CDR3 length equals 16 residues. The CDR3 reads CASSQGLAGEVETQYF. CDR3 in DNA: TGCGCCAGCAGCCAAGGACTAGCGGGAGAAGTAGAGACCCAGTACTTC.

This chain joins TRBV29-1 and TRBJ2-5, with 10 positions matching TRBD1. The J call could be wrong; TRBJ2-7 is a better fit for the DNA end. The CDR3 is made up of 14 amino acids. CDR1 and CDR2 (germline): SQVTM, ANQGSEA. In DNA, the CDR3 is TGCAGCGTTGAAGGAGACAGGGGGCTCGACGAGCAGTACTTC. As protein: CSVEGDRGLDEQYF.

This clone occurred once. The chain links TRBV28 to TRBJ1-5, with D perhaps TRBD1 (5 bases). V dropped 6 bases and J dropped 7 bases, with 10 bases sitting between them. Germline loops: CDR1 MDHEN, CDR2 SYDVKM. The CDR3 is made up of 12 amino acids. The CDR3 is CASSSRTQPQHF. The DNA of the CDR3 is TGTGCCAGCAGCTCCAGGACACAGCCCCAGCATTTT.

This clone was picked up a small number of times. The rearrangement joins TRBV19 to TRBJ2-1, with TRBD2 matching 9 bases. The CDR3 consists of 14 residues. V lost 4 bases and J lost 11; bases outside the gene matches: 9. CDR1 is LNHDA, CDR2 SQIVND, per germline (reference sequence). CDR3 residues: CASSTPGLAPQQFF. CDR3 bases: TGTGCCAGTAGTACCCCGGGACTAGCTCCCCAGCAGTTCTTC. Full variable domain (missing parts from reference TRBV19 and TRBJ2-1): DGGITQSPKYLFRKEGQNVTLSCEQNLNHDAMYWYRQDPGQGLRLIYYSQIVNDFQKGDIAEGYSVSREKKESFPLTVTSAQKNPTAFYLCASSTPGLAPQQFFGPGTRLTVL.

V usage is TRBV27 and J usage is TRBJ2-7; TRBD2 is a possible D gene (5 bases). This CDR3 has 12 residues. CDR1 is MNHEY, CDR2 SMNVEV, per germline (reference sequence). V was clipped by 5 bases and J by 4 bases, with 9 bases between them. CDR3 in DNA: TGTGCCAGCAGTCGGAGAGGGTACGAGCAGTACTTC. Amino acids: CASSRRGYEQYF.

The chain joins TRBV21-1 to TRBJ2-3; the table's TRBD2 call for D was not verified on the DNA. TRBV21-1 is annotated as a pseudogene. This CDR3 is 16 amino acids long. CDR3 in DNA: TGTGCCAGCAGCGCCCGGACTAGCGGGCGCACAGATACGCAGTATTTT. Residues: CASSARTSGRTDTQYF.

The chain links TRBV19 to TRBJ2-1, with D possibly TRBD2 on 5 matching bases. With 0 bases removed from V and 6 bases from J, the gap between germline ends came to 9 bases. CDR3 length: 14 amino acids. Germline V gene data show CDR1 as LNHDA and CDR2 as SQIVND (reference sequence). DNA of the CDR3: TGTGCCAGTAGTATAGACGGAGGTCTCAATGAGCAGTTCTTC. Amino acid sequence: CASSIDGGLNEQFF. The full variable domain, completed using reference TRBV19 and TRBJ2-1, is DGGITQSPKYLFRKEGQNVTLSCEQNLNHDAMYWYRQDPGQGLRLIYYSQIVNDFQKGDIAEGYSVSREKKESFPLTVTSAQKNPTAFYLCASSIDGGLNEQFFGPGTRLTVL.

In this sample, this clone turned up a few times. In DNA form, the CDR3 reads TGTGCCAGTAGTACCCCGGGACTAGCGTTCGGCAATGAGCAGTTCTTC. Translation gives CASSTPGLAFGNEQFF. The V gene is TRBV19, the J gene TRBJ2-1; 10 bases are shared with TRBD2. CDR1 is LNHDA and CDR2 is SQIVND in the germline V gene (reference sequence). The CDR3 runs to 16 residues. With V trimmed by 4 bases and J by 6 bases, 9 bases remained unmatched.

The CDR3 DNA reads TGTGCCACCAGCAGAGATCGGCCCAGGTCTTACCAAGAGACCCAGTACTTC. This translates into CATSRDRPRSYQETQYF. The chain has TRBV15 and TRBJ2-5; no firm D call. The V end was cut by 0 bases, the J end by 0 bases, with 14 bases between. This CDR3 contains 17 residues. CDR1 and CDR2 from the germline V gene are LNHNV and YYDKDF (reference sequence).

The sample holds a few counts of this clone. The rearrangement links TRBV2 to TRBJ2-7; D possibly corresponds to TRBD2 (5 bases). There are 12 residues in the CDR3. V was pared by 6 bases and J by 6 bases, with 12 bases between. CDR1 is SNHLY and CDR2 is FYNNEI in the germline V gene. DNA for the CDR3: TGTGCCAGCAGCGAAAGGACTTTCGAGCAGTACTTC. Translation: CASSERTFEQYF.

The count of this clone is one. This chain links TRBV15 with TRBJ2-1; 10 bases agree with TRBD2. This CDR3 has 18 amino acids. Germline CDR1 reads LNHNV; CDR2 reads YYDKDF (reference sequence). After removal of 0 bases from V and 10 bases from J, the junction contained 15 bases not matched to a gene. Written as DNA, the CDR3 is TGTGCCACCAGCAGAGAGCCCCGACCTAGCGGGAGATTTGAAGAGCAGTTCTTC. Its protein is CATSREPRPSGRFEEQFF.

This clone showed up just once. This chain connects TRBV28 to TRBJ2-5; weak D call: TRBD2 (6 bases). V shed 2 bases and J shed 10 bases, with 20 bases lying between them. This CDR3 is 15 amino acids long. The V gene's germline CDR1 is MDHEN and CDR2 SYDVKM. CDR3 bases: TGTGCCAGCAGTTTAGCCCGGGGCGGGAAGGTTGGCCAGTACTTC. It yields the protein CASSLARGGKVGQYF.